This TCR beta chain was identified during a study of low-dose radiotherapy and immunotherapy resistance in tumors (dated by TCRdb to 2022 to 2024). Some background on the complete study: Cohort 1 received 0.5 Gy per fraction every 2 weeks, with a prescribed total PTV dose of 6.5 Gy. In Cohort 2, 1 Gy per fraction was delivered every two weeks, for a total of 13 Gy over 26 weeks. Patients were given nivolumab as a 240 mg flat dose every two weeks and ipilimumab at 1 mg/kg every six weeks, with both drugs delivered intravenously. Intravenous cyclophosphamide at 200 mg/m2 was administered every two weeks, one day ahead of each radiation and immunotherapy administration. Starting on cycle 1 day 1, patients took 300 mg of aspirin by mouth once a day for four cycles. The trial did not randomize participants into treatment groups. Eight patients were included in the translational analysis, namely three from the first dose cohort plus the first five from the second dose cohort.

This clonotype was detected many times. Its antigen remains unidentified. No base quality values were provided; no much bigger clone lies one nucleotide off. The data were produced on an Illumina HiSeq 2500. To make first-strand cDNA, Superscript III was used along with a set of TRAV- and TRBV-specific primers so that both the TCRalpha and TCRbeta chains were covered. TCRs were amplified with Phusion for around 18 PCR cycles using a constant-region primer together with the adapter attached to the V primers. Isolated mRNA was amplified with the MessageAmp II aRNA Amplification Kit, using an approximately 17-hour in vitro transcription at 37°C. The Dynabeads mRNA DIRECT Purification Kit was used to isolate mRNA for TCR sequencing. Indexed Illumina adapters were added in a second Phusion PCR of approximately 27 cycles, after which AMPure XP beads were used to purify the products. On the study's bioinformatics: Using custom Perl scripts, TCR sequences that encoded the same protein were pooled, out-of-frame sequences were dropped, and the abundance of each clonotype was calculated. TCR sequences supported by only a single read were excluded from analysis. Repertoire metrics included Shannon entropy, Gini index, clonality, richness, and frequency of TCRs shared between repertoires. TCRdb reprocessed the public reads (quality trimming at Q25 with fastp, clone calling with MiXCR) and kept in-frame beta chains. For every CDR3 protein sequence, its rows merge into one entry that carries the most common genes and DNA. The V and J calls follow TCRdb's processing rather than the paper's. The sample contains approximately 84,000 distinct CDR3 sequences, 15% to 20% of them found a single time. The top ten constitute about 1.3% of the sample.

In the paper's terms, the time point label means: after trial treatment. The treatment or condition label on this specimen signifies: LDRT plus nivolumab, ipilimumab, low-dose cyclophosphamide and aspirin (RACIN trial). Donors were enrolled in RACIN, a single-arm phase I dose-escalation trial combining nivolumab, ipilimumab, aspirin, low-dose cyclophosphamide and low-dose radiotherapy. Patients were eligible if they had advanced solid tumors that were TIL-negative. The specimen comprised PBMCs, sampled after low-dose radiotherapy plus immunotherapy. The clonotype comes from a male donor with prostate cancer.

The CDR3 corresponds to CAWCSGIARETQYF. Read as DNA, the sequence is TGTGCCTGGTGTAGCGGGATTGCCCGAGAGACCCAGTACTTC. The sequence is built from TRBV30 and TRBJ2-5; 8 bases in the junction line up with TRBD2. The CDR3 has 14 amino acids, counting the end cysteine and phenylalanine. Only the CDR3 portion is preserved as DNA: 42 bases, with reading frame beginning at the first base. Per the germline V gene (reference sequence), GTSNPN is the CDR1 and SVGIG is the CDR2. For this chain, trimming is 5 bases at the V end and 4 bases at the J end, and the number of junction bases without a gene match is 9. This CDR3, with the reference TRBV30 and TRBJ2-5 proteins standing in past its ends, gives the full variable domain SQTIHQWPATLVQPVGSPLSLECTVEGTSNPNLYWYRQAAGRGLQLLFYSVGIGQISSEVPQNLSASRPQDRQFILSSKKLLLSDSGFYLCAWCSGIARETQYFGPGTRLLVL.